The rows below give T cell receptor beta chains drawn from one sample of a study of control samples from healthy donors and cancer patients. Clones were read by immunoSEQ multiplex PCR, and TCRdb kept only the in-frame ones, dropping some. The sample has some 120,000 clones; about 91% are singletons. Sequenced input: blood. Receptors originate from a man aged 18 to 29 in good health. Both conserved end residues are trimmed from each CDR3. Fields, in order: clone size, J gene, V gene, CDR3 protein. A row's size may be missing; if present it is once, few, many or a size class.

abundance: .; j_gene: TRBJ2-7; v_gene: TRBV3-1/TRBV3-2; CDR3aa: ASSQAGYEQY
abundance: .; j_gene: TRBJ2-5; v_gene: TRBV5-1; CDR3aa: ASSLRLAWETQY
abundance: .; j_gene: TRBJ1-1; v_gene: TRBV7-6; CDR3aa: ASSLAGWETEAF
abundance: .; j_gene: TRBJ1-6; v_gene: TRBV6-4; CDR3aa: ASSDSMGVRVYNSPLH
abundance: .; j_gene: TRBJ1-6; v_gene: TRBV13; CDR3aa: ASASLGENSPLH
abundance: .; j_gene: TRBJ1-5; v_gene: TRBV6-6; CDR3aa: ASSYDQPQH
abundance: .; j_gene: TRBJ2-2; v_gene: TRBV5-1; CDR3aa: ASSLLPSTGELF
abundance: .; j_gene: TRBJ2-3; v_gene: TRBV30; CDR3aa: AWSVHQGRTDTQY
abundance: .; j_gene: TRBJ1-1; v_gene: TRBV2; CDR3aa: ASSENSQKKAF
abundance: .; j_gene: TRBJ2-5; v_gene: TRBV9; CDR3aa: ASSPPLTSEQETQY
abundance: few; j_gene: TRBJ2-7; v_gene: TRBV7-9; CDR3aa: ASSLSLGDEQY
abundance: .; j_gene: TRBJ1-2; v_gene: TRBV6-5; CDR3aa: ASSYAGLSNYGYT
abundance: .; j_gene: TRBJ1-2; v_gene: TRBV5-4; CDR3aa: ASSFSSSGGYGYT
abundance: .; j_gene: TRBJ1-6; v_gene: TRBV3-1/TRBV3-2; CDR3aa: ASSPGGEGAVGSPLH
abundance: few; j_gene: TRBJ2-2; v_gene: TRBV7-2; CDR3aa: ASSNGQGSTGELF
abundance: .; j_gene: TRBJ2-7; v_gene: TRBV6-5; CDR3aa: ASSYAAGAYEQY
abundance: .; j_gene: TRBJ2-1; v_gene: TRBV30; CDR3aa: AWSDLAGFHEQF
abundance: .; j_gene: TRBJ1-5; v_gene: TRBV7-2; CDR3aa: ASSPEDRGNNQPQH
abundance: .; j_gene: TRBJ2-7; v_gene: TRBV5-6; CDR3aa: ASSAGQGAYEQY
abundance: .; j_gene: TRBJ2-7; v_gene: TRBV27; CDR3aa: ASSFGPSSYEQY
abundance: .; j_gene: TRBJ2-1; v_gene: TRBV2; CDR3aa: ASSEGTSGVNEQF
abundance: .; j_gene: TRBJ2-2; v_gene: TRBV5-1; CDR3aa: ASSLQGLGTGELF
abundance: .; j_gene: TRBJ1-2; v_gene: TRBV13; CDR3aa: ASSPRTKNYGYT
abundance: .; j_gene: TRBJ1-2; v_gene: TRBV4-2; CDR3aa: ASSQEYRGTPNYGYT
abundance: .; j_gene: TRBJ2-7; v_gene: TRBV5-4; CDR3aa: ASSLGRGGTPYEQY
abundance: .; j_gene: TRBJ2-4; v_gene: TRBV11-2; CDR3aa: ASSLGYSRTKNIQY
abundance: .; j_gene: TRBJ1-4; v_gene: TRBV7-6; CDR3aa: ASSTRQDGKLF
abundance: .; j_gene: TRBJ2-1; v_gene: TRBV7-9; CDR3aa: ASSLVSSSYNEQF
abundance: .; j_gene: TRBJ2-7; v_gene: TRBV5-5; CDR3aa: ASSRGLAGTQLYEQY
abundance: .; j_gene: TRBJ2-6; v_gene: TRBV27; CDR3aa: ASSDPGQGRAGANVLT
abundance: .; j_gene: TRBJ1-3; v_gene: TRBV9; CDR3aa: ASSGGNTIY
abundance: .; j_gene: TRBJ1-3; v_gene: TRBV19; CDR3aa: ASTLEYRGAGNTIY
abundance: few; j_gene: TRBJ1-1; v_gene: TRBV7-9; CDR3aa: ASSPQWGADTEAF
abundance: .; j_gene: TRBJ1-6; v_gene: TRBV7-6; CDR3aa: ASSLPNSPLH
abundance: .; j_gene: TRBJ1-1; v_gene: TRBV5-4; CDR3aa: ASRPRQVLNTEAF
abundance: .; j_gene: TRBJ2-3; v_gene: TRBV19; CDR3aa: ASSIDRGGGADTQY
abundance: .; j_gene: TRBJ1-2; v_gene: TRBV5-1; CDR3aa: ASSLGTGASNYGYT
abundance: .; j_gene: TRBJ2-7; v_gene: TRBV20-1; CDR3aa: SASSGLQEEQY